What follows are 25 T cell receptor beta chains derived from one specimen sequenced in a study of vaccination effects on CD4 cells after COVID-19. Before any sequencing was done, the ViraFEST assay used viral peptide pools to expand antigen-specific CD4+ T cells. Following culture for more than 9 days, CD4+ T cells were isolated. Convalescent patients had PCR-confirmed SARS-CoV-2 infection between March and December 2020. Two doses of BNT162b2 or mRNA-1273 vaccine were administered to participants. The repertoire was sequenced with immunoSEQ multiplex PCR; TCRdb's copy has only in-frame clones and lacks some. The sample contains fewer than 15,000 clones, around 67% of which appear only once. No antigen has been assigned to these receptors. Here the sequenced sample was CD4+ T cells from PBMCs cultured with HCoV-NL63 spike peptides, taken after COVID-19 vaccination. These receptors originate from a human donor who had a prior SARS-CoV-2 infection.

The V gene is TRBV5-8, the J gene TRBJ2-2; unclear D gene. The V gene's germline CDR1 is SGHTS and CDR2 YDEGEE. The ends were cut back, 7 bases at V and 7 bases at J, with 14 bases in the middle. The CDR3 sequence is 13 residues long. CDR3 protein: CASLVGYGGELFF. The DNA of the CDR3 is TGTGCCAGCTTGGTGGGTTACGGCGGGGAGCTGTTTTTT. The complete variable domain, with remaining parts taken from reference TRBV5-8 and TRBJ2-2, reads EAGVTQSPTHLIKTRGQQATLRCSPISGHTSVYWYQQALGLGLQFLLWYDEGEERNRGNFPPRFSGRQFPNYSSELNVNALELEDSALYLCASLVGYGGELFFGEGSRLTVL.

DNA of the CDR3: TGTGCCAGCCCCGACACGACAGGTTCCGGACTCTACGAGCAGTACTTC. This encodes CASPDTTGSGLYEQYF. The J gene is TRBJ2-7, the V gene TRBV6-7; tentatively, D is TRBD1 (6 bases). TRBV6-7 is treated as an ORF (open reading frame) with a function not yet certain. The CDR3 sequence is 16 residues long. Trimming pared 8 bases from V and 3 bases from J, leaving 23 bases between.

Only one count was recorded for this clone. V usage is TRBV15 and J usage is TRBJ2-3; the D gene is possibly TRBD2 (6 bases). The V end lost 1 base, the J end lost 2 bases, and 19 bases lay between the germline ends. The length of the CDR3 is 18 residues. Looked up from germline, CDR1 is LNHNV and CDR2 is YYDKDF (reference sequence). The chain's CDR3 is CATSRGPLGGGTTDTQYF. The CDR3 bases are TGTGCCACCAGCAGAGGGCCTCTGGGGGGAGGAACCACAGATACGCAGTATTTT.

This chain's CDR3 is CASSSGRNYGYTF. CDR3 nucleotides: TGTGCCAGCTCATCGGGGCGTAACTATGGCTACACCTTC. The V gene is TRBV18, the J gene TRBJ1-2; maybe TRBD1 (5 bases). This CDR3 region has 13 residues. Germline V CDR1 and CDR2: KGHSH, LQKENI. The ends were cut back, 5 bases at V and 1 base at J, with 8 bases in the middle. The variable domain in full, completed from reference TRBV18 and TRBJ1-2, reads NAGVMQNPRHLVRRRGQEARLRCSPMKGHSHVYWYRQLPEEGLKFMVYLQKENIIDESGMPKERFSAEFPKEGPSILRIQQVVRGDSAAYFCASSSGRNYGYTFGSGTRLTVV.

V gene TRBV1 combines with J gene TRBJ1-6. TRBV1 is a pseudogene segment. The CDR3 contains 17 residues. This CDR3 is CTSSQEGTGSYNSPLHF. The CDR3, as DNA: TGCACCAGCAGCCAAGAAGGAACCGGCTCCTATAATTCACCCCTCCACTTT.

The J gene is TRBJ2-5, the V gene TRBV2, with 7 bases that match TRBD2. Germline V CDR1 and CDR2: SNHLY, FYNNEI. CDR3 length: 14 residues. J was trimmed by 4 bases and V by 3 bases; bases with no gene match: 5. The CDR3 DNA reads TGTGCCAGCAGTGAGTCGGGGGGTCCAGAGACCCAGTACTTC. Protein product: CASSESGGPETQYF. Full variable domain (remainder filled in from reference TRBV2 and TRBJ2-5): EPEVTQTPSHQVTQMGQEVILRCVPISNHLYFYWYRQILGQKVEFLVSFYNNEISEKSEIFDDQFSVERPDGSNFTLKIRSTKLEDSAMYFCASSESGGPETQYFGPGTRLLVL.

The chain has TRBV5-1 and TRBJ2-7, with 11 bases aligning to TRBD1. From germline, CDR1 is SGHRS and CDR2 YFSETQ. The CDR3 loop spans 15 amino acids. The V gene end was trimmed by 2 bases and the J gene end by 6 bases; junction bases not matched to a gene: 7. This CDR3 is CASSFGTGGSSEQYF. The CDR3 DNA follows: TGCGCCAGCAGCTTTGGGACAGGGGGTTCTAGCGAGCAGTACTTC. The full variable domain, its missing parts supplied by reference TRBV5-1 and TRBJ2-7, is KAGVTQTPRYLIKTRGQQVTLSCSPISGHRSVSWYQQTPGQGLQFLFEYFSETQRNKGNFPGRFSGRQFSNSRSEMNVSTLELGDSALYLCASSFGTGGSSEQYFGPGTRLTVT.

This chain uses TRBV5-1 with TRBJ1-2; 7 bases agree with TRBD1. The germline CDR1 and CDR2 sequences are SGHRS and YFSETQ. V lost 2 bases to trimming and J lost 6 bases; unmatched junction nucleotides: 4. This CDR3 region has 13 residues. This chain's CDR3 is CASSFTTGNGYTF. In DNA, the CDR3 is TGCGCCAGCAGCTTCACGACAGGGAATGGCTACACCTTC.

The V and J genes are TRBV6-5 and TRBJ1-3; 7 nucleotides match TRBD1. The V gene end was trimmed by 6 bases and the J gene end by 0 bases; junction bases not matched to a gene: 5. This CDR3 has 15 residues. Germline CDR1 and CDR2: MNHEY and SVGAGI. The CDR3 is CASSRGQLSGNTIYF. The CDR3 coding sequence is TGTGCCAGCAGCCGGGGACAGCTCTCTGGAAACACCATATATTTT.

This chain joins TRBV6-4 and TRBJ2-7, with 8 bases lining up with TRBD2. The ends lost 10 bases at V and 6 bases at J; junction bases unmatched: 20. The CDR3 spans 16 residues. Germline V lookup: CDR1 MRHNA, CDR2 SNTAGT. CDR3 loop: CATQLEGGAGRGEQYF. The CDR3 DNA reads as TGTGCCACCCAACTCGAGGGGGGGGCCGGGAGGGGCGAGCAGTACTTC.

V gene TRBV18 combines with J gene TRBJ2-1; D not resolved. CDR1 and CDR2 from the germline V gene are KGHSH and LQKENI. The CDR3 has 13 residues. V gave up 2 bases and J gave up 4 bases, with 6 bases separating them. CDR3 DNA: TGTGCCAGCTCACCAAACTATTACAATGAGCAGTTCTTC. Translation: CASSPNYYNEQFF.

The chain couples TRBV11-3 to TRBJ1-2; 9 nucleotides line up with TRBD1. With 2 bases clipped from V and 5 bases from J, the junction kept 6 bases outside the gene matches. The CDR3 sequence is 15 residues long. Germline V CDR1 and CDR2: SGHNT, YENEEA. The CDR3: CASSLTQGARYGYTF. CDR3 in DNA: TGTGCCAGCAGCTTAACACAGGGGGCGCGGTATGGCTACACCTTC.

This clone turned up a few times. The rearrangement links TRBV6-5 to TRBJ2-3; 7 bases are shared with TRBD2. There are 15 residues in the CDR3. CDR1 and CDR2 (germline): MNHEY, SVGAGI. The ends lost 3 bases at V and 4 bases at J; junction bases unmatched: 7. CDR3 in DNA: TGTGCCAGCAGTTATTCAGCGGGGAGGGCAGATACGCAGTATTTT. Translating gives CASSYSAGRADTQYF.

The V and J genes are TRBV18 and TRBJ1-1; weak D call: TRBD1 (6 bases). The CDR3 runs 14 residues. Trimming stripped 0 bases from V and 7 bases from J, with 12 bases between. The V gene's germline CDR1 is KGHSH and CDR2 LQKENI. This CDR3 reads CASSPPGQGSEAFF. The DNA of the CDR3 is TGTGCCAGCTCACCACCGGGACAAGGGAGTGAAGCTTTCTTT.

Here the CDR3 reads CASRGPYSNQPQHF. The CDR3 DNA is TGTGCCAGTAGAGGGCCCTATAGCAATCAGCCCCAGCATTTT. V is TRBV19 and J is TRBJ1-5; D unclear. There are 14 residues in the CDR3. V lost 6 bases, J lost 0 bases, and 9 bases lay in between. Germline CDR1 is LNHDA and CDR2 is SQIVND (reference sequence).

The rearrangement uses TRBV9 and TRBJ2-5; 11 nucleotides line up with TRBD1. After removal of 3 bases from V and 5 bases from J, the junction contained 6 bases not matched to a gene. The germline V gene has CDR1 SGDLS and CDR2 YYNGEE. The CDR3 has 15 amino acids. CDR3: CASSAWDRGDETQYF. CDR3 DNA sequence: TGTGCCAGCAGCGCCTGGGACAGGGGGGACGAGACCCAGTACTTC.

The genes are TRBV4-1 and TRBJ2-1, with 13 bases lining up with TRBD2. The V gene's germline CDR1 is MGHRA and CDR2 YSYEKL. This CDR3 region has 17 residues. J lost 7 bases, V lost 6 bases, and 12 bases had no gene match. The CDR3 nucleotides are TGCGCCAGCAGAGAGGTCCTAGGGACTAGCGGGAAGAATGAGCAGTTCTTC. It encodes CASREVLGTSGKNEQFF.

The chain has TRBV6-2 or TRBV6-3 and TRBJ2-5, with 9 bases lining up with TRBD2. Germline V CDR1 and CDR2: MNHEY, SVGEGT. The CDR3 consists of 15 residues. V lost 4 bases, J lost 3 bases, and 6 bases stayed unmatched. The CDR3 region has the DNA TGTGCCAGCAGTTTAGCGGGAGAGGGTGAAGAGACCCAGTACTTC. Its protein product is CASSLAGEGEETQYF.

In this sample, this clone turned up once. V and J are TRBV3-1 (or the pseudogene TRBV3-2) and TRBJ1-1, with no clear D. CDR3 length equals 14 residues. CDR1 LGHDT and CDR2 YNNKEL come from the germline V gene (reference sequence). V lost 2 bases and J 4 bases, leaving 11 bases between the germline ends. The CDR3 here is CASSQMGSGTEAFF. CDR3 sequence (DNA): TGTGCCAGCAGCCAAATGGGGAGTGGCACTGAAGCTTTCTTT.

This clone was picked up a small number of times. This chain connects TRBV2 to TRBJ2-5, with D perhaps TRBD2 (6 bases). V lost 5 bases and J lost 2, with 9 bases in between. Germline CDR1 and CDR2: SNHLY and FYNNEI. The CDR3 extends over 13 amino acids. The CDR3 DNA is TGTGCCAGCAGTTCACTAGCTCAAGAGACCCAGTACTTC. This encodes CASSSLAQETQYF.

There are a few counts of this clone. The chain combines TRBV3-1 (or the pseudogene TRBV3-2) with TRBJ2-5; D perhaps matches TRBD1 (6 bases). Germline V gives CDR1 LGHDT, CDR2 YNNKEL (reference sequence). The CDR3 sequence is 14 residues long. The ends were cut back, 4 bases at V and 0 bases at J, with 9 bases in the middle. CDR3 residues: CASSPRDNQETQYF. CDR3 DNA: TGTGCCAGCAGCCCCCGGGACAACCAAGAGACCCAGTACTTC.

The chain has TRBV7-2 and TRBJ2-1; TRBD2 aligns across 9 bases. Germline lookup yields CDR1 SGHTA and CDR2 FQGNSA. This CDR3 has 18 residues. V gave up 3 bases and J gave up 0 bases; unmatched junction bases: 9. The chain's CDR3 is CASSFPSLAGSSYNEQFF. The CDR3 DNA reads TGTGCCAGCAGCTTCCCGTCACTAGCGGGCAGCTCCTACAATGAGCAGTTCTTC. Using reference TRBV7-2 and TRBJ2-1 for the parts outside the CDR3, the full variable domain is GAGVSQSPSNKVTEKGKDVELRCDPISGHTALYWYRQSLGQGLEFLIYFQGNSAPDKSGLPSDRFSAERTGGSVSTLTIQRTQQEDSAVYLCASSFPSLAGSSYNEQFFGPGTRLTVL.

This sequence joins TRBV6-5 and TRBJ2-7, with 10 bases lining up with TRBD2. In germline, CDR1 is MNHEY, CDR2 SVGAGI. The CDR3 is 14 residues long. Trimming cost V 6 bases and J 4 bases; bases outside gene matches: 6. CDR3 nucleotide sequence: TGTGCCAGCAGAACTAGCGGGACTAAGTACGAGCAGTACTTC. Amino acids: CASRTSGTKYEQYF.

This chain joins TRBV7-2 and TRBJ2-7; unclear D gene. CDR1 is SGHTA and CDR2 is FQGNSA in the germline V gene. The CDR3 is made up of 13 amino acids. V was shortened by 0 bases and J by 2 bases, with 5 bases between the two germline ends. CDR3 sequence: CASSLAGTYEQYF. In DNA form, the CDR3 reads TGTGCCAGCAGCTTAGCAGGGACCTACGAGCAGTACTTC.

This sequence joins TRBV5-1 and TRBJ2-7; a weak D match, TRBD2 (6 bases). Germline CDR1 SGHRS, CDR2 YFSETQ. Between the trimmed V and J ends, which lost 0 bases and 0 bases, there was a span of 13 bases. This CDR3 comprises 16 residues. The CDR3 loop is CASSLGGGSNSYEQYF. In nucleotides, the CDR3 is TGCGCCAGCAGCTTGGGCGGAGGGTCCAACTCCTACGAGCAGTACTTC.